This T cell receptor (beta chain) was profiled in a study of OX40 agonist ivuxolimab in advanced cancers. Germline CDR1 is SNHLY and CDR2 is FYNNEI. The CDR3 consists of 15 residues. The V gene end was trimmed by 2 bases and the J gene end by 4 bases; junction bases not matched to a gene: 2. Blood was sampled at baseline, cycle 4 day 1, and cycle 7 day 1. Profiling relied on immunoSEQ multiplex PCR, and the TCRdb table lists in-frame clones only, not all of them. Of roughly 53,000 clones listed, 80% to 90% were seen once; the top ten hold approximately 5%. This receptor was identified in an adult with an advanced solid tumor such as melanoma, head and neck, liver or kidney cancer. Sequenced here: CD4+ or CD8+ T cells sorted from blood, sampled in a trial of the OX40 agonist ivuxolimab. This chain joins TRBV2 and TRBJ2-5; 12 bases are a match to TRBD1. The CDR3 region has the DNA TGTGCCAGCAGTGAACCGGGACAGGGGGCAGAGACCCAGTACTTC. Translating gives CASSEPGQGAETQYF.